A single sample gave rise to the 30 T cell receptor beta chains below, sequenced in a study of blood T cell repertoires in COVID-19. Data came from immunoSEQ multiplex PCR; TCRdb stores just in-frame clones and leaves some out. Among about 140,000 clones listed, 79% were seen once. Input material: peripheral blood. The origin of the receptors is a man in his 60s with acute or convalescent COVID-19.

The V and J genes are TRBV6-1 and TRBJ2-2; no reliable D call. Germline assignment: CDR1 MNHNS and CDR2 SASEGT. The CDR3 length is 13 residues. Trimming took off 3 bases at V and 6 bases at J, with 8 bases between the two ends. CDR3 sequence reads: CASSDYSAGELFF. The DNA of the CDR3 is TGTGCCAGCAGTGATTACAGTGCCGGGGAGCTGTTTTTT.

The chain links TRBV3-1 (or the pseudogene TRBV3-2) to TRBJ1-4; D is unresolved. This CDR3 has 15 residues. CDR1 is LGHDT, CDR2 YNNKEL, per germline (reference sequence). The V end lost 0 bases, the J end lost 5 bases, and 10 bases lay between the germline ends. Written as DNA, the CDR3 is TGTGCCAGCAGCCAAGATTTACGGGAGAATGAAAAACTGTTTTTT. Translated: CASSQDLRENEKLFF.

The rearrangement links TRBV5-1 to TRBJ1-5; D remains ambiguous. The length of the CDR3 is 14 residues. Germline values: CDR1 SGHRS, CDR2 YFSETQ. Trimming took off 0 bases at V and 1 base at J, with 5 bases between the two ends. Written as DNA, the CDR3 is TGCGCCAGCAGCTTGGGGCAGAGCAATCAGCCCCAGCATTTT. It translates to CASSLGQSNQPQHF.

The chain employs TRBV19 and TRBJ1-1, with unresolved D. The V end was cut by 7 bases, the J end by 1 base, with 13 bases between. The CDR3 length is 14 residues. Germline loops: CDR1 LNHDA, CDR2 SQIVND (reference sequence). In nucleotides, the CDR3 is TGTGCCAGTACCGCGGTTGGGTGGAACACTGAAGCTTTCTTT. Translated: CASTAVGWNTEAFF.

Comments on this clone: Other DNA sequences within the sample encode an identical CDR3. This chain joins TRBV5-1 and TRBJ2-3; tentatively, D is TRBD2 (6 bases). Looked up from germline, CDR1 is SGHRS and CDR2 is YFSETQ. V lost 1 base and J 3 bases, leaving 12 bases between the germline ends. The CDR3 spans 15 residues. For the CDR3, the DNA is TGCGCCAGCAGCTTGACGGGAGAAGGGACAGATACGCAGTATTTT. Translating gives CASSLTGEGTDTQYF.

The chain has TRBV12-3 or TRBV12-4 and TRBJ1-2; 7 positions agree with TRBD1. The CDR3 is 13 amino acids. The trim removed 4 bases at V and 4 bases at J, leaving 3 bases unmatched. The CDR3 protein is CASSYDRVYGYTF. DNA of the CDR3: TGTGCCAGCAGTTACGACAGGGTCTATGGCTACACCTTC.

V gene TRBV7-2 combines with J gene TRBJ2-7; perhaps TRBD2 as D (6 bases). The CDR3 contains 15 residues. With 1 base removed from V and 2 bases from J, the gap between germline ends came to 12 bases. Germline V gives CDR1 SGHTA, CDR2 FQGNSA. CDR3 nucleotide sequence: TGTGCCAGCAGCTTAGGTGGAGGGCCTACCTACGAGCAGTACTTC. This gives the protein CASSLGGGPTYEQYF.

As regards this clone: A read error may produce the germline difference seen at one junction end. The rearrangement links TRBV7-7 to TRBJ2-5, with 10 bases lining up with TRBD1. Germline CDR1 SSHAT, CDR2 FNYEAQ (reference sequence). This CDR3 spans 18 amino acids. Written as DNA, the CDR3 is TGTGCTAGCAGCTCCGGGACCGCCGGGACAGGGGAGCAAGAGACCCAGTACTTC. Protein product: CASSSGTAGTGEQETQYF. The complete variable domain, with remaining parts taken from reference TRBV7-7 and TRBJ2-5, reads GAGVSQSPRYKVTKRGQDVTLRCDPISSHATLYWYQQALGQGPEFLTYFNYEAQPDKSGLPSDRFSAERPEGSISTLTIQRTEQRDSAMYRCASSSGTAGTGEQETQYFGPGTRLLVL.

V is TRBV7-9 and J is TRBJ1-5, with TRBD1 matching 9 bases. From germline, CDR1 is SEHNR and CDR2 FQNEAQ (reference sequence). The trim removed 4 bases at V and 5 bases at J, leaving 9 bases unmatched. The CDR3 sequence is 16 residues long. CDR3 protein: CASSSYRGRLDQPQHF. Here the CDR3 DNA reads TGTGCCAGCAGCTCCTACAGGGGGCGGCTGGATCAGCCCCAGCATTTT.

About this clone itself: Other DNA sequences in this sample translate to the same CDR3. CDR3 amino acids: CASSYTGGQPQHF. Written as DNA, the CDR3 is TGTGCCAGCAGTTACACGGGGGGTCAGCCCCAGCATTTT. The rearrangement joins TRBV6-5 to TRBJ1-5, with D possibly being TRBD1 (5 bases). V gave up 2 bases and J gave up 6 bases, with 8 bases separating them. The V gene's germline CDR1 is MNHEY and CDR2 SVGAGI. The CDR3 has 13 residues.

V usage is TRBV20-1 and J usage is TRBJ1-2; D is undetermined. Germline CDR1 is DFQATT and CDR2 is SNEGSKA (reference sequence). Trimming cost V 3 bases and J 3 bases, with 23 bases left between them. CDR3 size: 17 residues. Written as DNA, the CDR3 is TGCAGTGCTAGTGGTTACCTCCAGGTCAATGTCGACTATGGCTACACCTTC. It translates to CSASGYLQVNVDYGYTF.

The genes are TRBV6-1 and TRBJ1-4; 9 positions agree with TRBD1. Trimming at V came to 4 bases and at J to 10 bases, leaving 16 bases not matched to a gene. This CDR3 contains 17 residues. In germline, CDR1 is MNHNS, CDR2 SASEGT. CDR3 loop: CASSVIQGAQIRGKLFF. The CDR3 DNA reads as TGTGCCAGCAGTGTTATACAGGGGGCGCAGATTAGAGGAAAACTGTTTTTT.

The chain links TRBV6-2 or TRBV6-3 to TRBJ2-6; TRBD1 matches at 8 bases. V was pared by 5 bases and J by 6 bases, with 9 bases of the junction left unmatched. This CDR3 contains 16 residues. The germline CDR1 and CDR2 sequences are MNHEY and SVGEGT. The CDR3 region has the DNA TGTGCCAGCAGTAATCCACCAGGGGGCGCGGCCAACGTCCTGACTTTC. This encodes CASSNPPGGAANVLTF.

V and J are TRBV7-2 and TRBJ2-1; D gene ambiguous. This CDR3 spans 13 amino acids. Between the trimmed V and J ends, which lost 2 bases and 7 bases, there was a span of 9 bases. The germline CDR1 and CDR2 sequences are SGHTA and FQGNSA. CDR3 in DNA: TGTGCCAGCAGCTTAAATCTAGTAAATGAGCAGTTCTTC. Translated, it gives CASSLNLVNEQFF. Full variable domain (outside the CDR3, taken from reference TRBV7-2 and TRBJ2-1): GAGVSQSPSNKVTEKGKDVELRCDPISGHTALYWYRQSLGQGLEFLIYFQGNSAPDKSGLPSDRFSAERTGGSVSTLTIQRTQQEDSAVYLCASSLNLVNEQFFGPGTRLTVL.

The chain links TRBV19 to TRBJ2-2, with 10 bases that match TRBD1. Germline V gene lookup returns CDR1 LNHDA and CDR2 SQIVND (reference sequence). The J segment lost 6 bases and the V segment lost 4 bases, leaving 2 bases of the junction unmatched. This CDR3 spans 14 amino acids. The CDR3 reads CASSRQGAAGELFF. CDR3 nucleotides: TGTGCCAGTAGTAGACAGGGGGCGGCCGGGGAGCTGTTTTTT.

This clone was found many times. Other DNA sequences in the sample encode the same CDR3. V is TRBV7-2 and J is TRBJ1-5; 10 nucleotides agree with TRBD1. Losses at the gene ends were 1 base for V and 4 bases for J; bases not matched to a gene: 1. The CDR3 has 15 residues. Looked up from germline, CDR1 is SGHTA and CDR2 is FQGNSA. CDR3 bases: TGTGCCAGCAGCTTAGGGACAGGGGGGAATCAGCCCCAGCATTTT. As protein: CASSLGTGGNQPQHF.

V usage is TRBV9 and J usage is TRBJ2-1; D is possibly TRBD2 (5 bases). V was cut by 2 bases and J by 4 bases, with 13 bases left in between. The CDR3 runs to 15 residues. Germline V CDR1 and CDR2: SGDLS, YYNGEE. This CDR3 is CASSVLSGGYNEQFF. The CDR3 DNA sequence: TGTGCCAGCAGCGTCTTAAGCGGCGGATACAATGAGCAGTTCTTC.

This chain joins TRBV4-1 and TRBJ1-1; 8 bases agree with TRBD1. CDR3 length equals 18 residues. Germline assignment: CDR1 MGHRA and CDR2 YSYEKL. After removal of 0 bases from V and 0 bases from J, the junction contained 9 bases not matched to a gene. DNA for the CDR3: TGCGCCAGCAGCCAAGATCGGCAGGGGGCCGGGATGAACACTGAAGCTTTCTTT. This translates into CASSQDRQGAGMNTEAFF.

This clone was counted between two and nine times. V gene TRBV28 combines with J gene TRBJ2-7, with TRBD1 identical over 9 bases. The germline V gene has CDR1 MDHEN and CDR2 SYDVKM. V was clipped by 4 bases and J by 3 bases; unmatched bases: 13. There are 17 residues in the CDR3. The CDR3 DNA reads TGTGCCAGCAGTTCCCGCGAGATAGGACAGGGGAGCTACGAGCAGTACTTC. It is translated as CASSSREIGQGSYEQYF. Together with reference TRBV28 and TRBJ2-7, the CDR3 gives the full variable domain: DVKVTQSSRYLVKRTGEKVFLECVQDMDHENMFWYRQDPGLGLRLIYFSYDVKMKEKGDIPEGYSVSREKKERFSLILESASTNQTSMYLCASSSREIGQGSYEQYFGPGTRLTVT.

The chain has TRBV19 and TRBJ1-1; D perhaps matches TRBD1 (6 bases). CDR3 length: 15 residues. V was pared by 3 bases and J by 7 bases, with 18 bases between. Germline V gives CDR1 LNHDA, CDR2 SQIVND (reference sequence). DNA for the CDR3: TGTGCCAGTAGTATCGCCGGGACATGGGGCGGTGAAGCTTTCTTT. Protein: CASSIAGTWGGEAFF.

The table lists this clone with a few counts. The rearrangement links TRBV5-1 to TRBJ2-1; 15 bases are a match to TRBD2. Losses at the gene ends were 3 bases for V and 0 bases for J; bases not matched to a gene: 7. Germline assignment: CDR1 SGHRS and CDR2 YFSETQ. The CDR3 loop spans 19 amino acids. CDR3 nucleotides: TGCGCCAGCAGCTCCCTCGGGACTAGCGGGAGGAGCTCCTACAATGAGCAGTTCTTC. This translates into CASSSLGTSGRSSYNEQFF. The full variable domain, rest sourced from reference TRBV5-1 and TRBJ2-1, is KAGVTQTPRYLIKTRGQQVTLSCSPISGHRSVSWYQQTPGQGLQFLFEYFSETQRNKGNFPGRFSGRQFSNSRSEMNVSTLELGDSALYLCASSSLGTSGRSSYNEQFFGPGTRLTVL.

The chain uses TRBV7-2 and TRBJ2-7; TRBD1 matches at 8 bases. Germline values: CDR1 SGHTA, CDR2 FQGNSA. V trimming: 7 bases; J trimming: 1 base; junction bases outside the gene matches: 12. The CDR3 runs 16 residues. CDR3 bases: TGTGCCAGCAACACCCTGGGACGACAGGGGTCCTACGAGCAGTACTTC. It encodes CASNTLGRQGSYEQYF.

The chain recombines TRBV19 with TRBJ2-2; possible D gene TRBD1, 6 bases. CDR1 is LNHDA and CDR2 is SQIVND in the germline V gene (reference sequence). V shed 5 bases and J shed 3 bases, with 13 bases lying between them. The CDR3 runs 15 residues. CDR3 in amino acids: CASSFRDTYTGELFF. In DNA, the CDR3 is TGTGCCAGTAGTTTCCGGGACACCTACACCGGGGAGCTGTTTTTT.

The rearrangement links TRBV11-2 to TRBJ1-2; TRBD1 aligns across 10 bases. The CDR3 runs to 14 residues. V shed 1 base and J 7 bases; nucleotides not matched to a gene: 3. Germline CDR1 and CDR2: SGHAT and FQNNGV. The CDR3 DNA reads TGTGCCAGCAGCTTAGTAGGGACAGGGGCTGGCTACACCTTC. Protein sequence: CASSLVGTGAGYTF.

This chain connects TRBV7-9 to TRBJ1-1; no definite D call. The CDR3 has 14 amino acids. Germline CDR1 and CDR2: SEHNR and FQNEAQ (reference sequence). Trimming left V 5 bases short and J 1 base short, with 11 bases between. CDR3 coding DNA: TGTGCCAGCAGCCTAACCCCCCCGAACACTGAAGCTTTCTTT. Translation gives CASSLTPPNTEAFF. Together with reference TRBV7-9 and TRBJ1-1, the CDR3 gives the full variable domain: DTGVSQNPRHKITKRGQNVTFRCDPISEHNRLYWYRQTLGQGPEFLTYFQNEAQLEKSRLLSDRFSAERPKGSFSTLEIQRTEQGDSAMYLCASSLTPPNTEAFFGQGTRLTVV.

V and J are TRBV10-3 and TRBJ2-4, with D uncertain. The V end lost 4 bases, the J end lost 3 bases, and 7 bases lay between the germline ends. CDR3 length: 13 amino acids. The V gene's germline CDR1 is ENHRY and CDR2 SYGVKD. CDR3 sequence: CAISGDNKNIQYF. The CDR3 DNA follows: TGTGCCATCAGTGGTGACAACAAAAACATTCAGTACTTC.

This clone was found a few times. This sequence joins TRBV25-1 and TRBJ1-2; 9 positions agree with TRBD1. Trimming cost V 6 bases and J 8 bases; bases outside gene matches: 10. Germline V CDR1 and CDR2: MGHDK, SYGVNS. This CDR3 spans 14 amino acids. CDR3 nucleotides: TGTGCCAGCAGAGTACCGGGACAGGGTGCCGGCTACACCTTC. This sequence encodes CASRVPGQGAGYTF.

The V and J genes are TRBV11-2 and TRBJ2-7; no reliable D call. Trimming left V 5 bases short and J 4 bases short, with 12 bases between. Germline CDR1 SGHAT, CDR2 FQNNGV. This CDR3 is 13 amino acids long. CDR3 in amino acids: CASSVRLLYEQYF. DNA of the CDR3: TGTGCCAGCAGCGTAAGACTTCTTTACGAGCAGTACTTC. The entire variable domain, with the rest obtained from reference TRBV11-2 and TRBJ2-7, is as follows: EAGVAQSPRYKIIEKRQSVAFWCNPISGHATLYWYQQILGQGPKLLIQFQNNGVVDDSQLPKDRFSAERLKGVDSTLKIQPAKLEDSAVYLCASSVRLLYEQYFGPGTRLTVT.

This sequence joins TRBV7-2 and TRBJ2-3; 11 bases match TRBD2. V shed 1 base and J 6 bases; nucleotides not matched to a gene: 6. CDR1 is SGHTA and CDR2 is FQGNSA in the germline V gene. This CDR3 spans 16 amino acids. DNA of the CDR3: TGTGCCAGCAGCTTAGAAGGGACTAGCGGCTCCGATACGCAGTATTTT. Translated, it gives CASSLEGTSGSDTQYF.

The chain joins TRBV7-3 to TRBJ2-3; the D gene is possibly TRBD2 (5 bases). V dropped 4 bases and J dropped 6 bases, with 14 bases sitting between them. CDR3 length: 14 amino acids. The V gene's germline CDR1 is SGHTA and CDR2 FQGTGA. CDR3 sequence (DNA): TGTGCCAGCAGCTCAGGACTGGGCTCGGATACGCAGTATTTT. As protein: CASSSGLGSDTQYF.